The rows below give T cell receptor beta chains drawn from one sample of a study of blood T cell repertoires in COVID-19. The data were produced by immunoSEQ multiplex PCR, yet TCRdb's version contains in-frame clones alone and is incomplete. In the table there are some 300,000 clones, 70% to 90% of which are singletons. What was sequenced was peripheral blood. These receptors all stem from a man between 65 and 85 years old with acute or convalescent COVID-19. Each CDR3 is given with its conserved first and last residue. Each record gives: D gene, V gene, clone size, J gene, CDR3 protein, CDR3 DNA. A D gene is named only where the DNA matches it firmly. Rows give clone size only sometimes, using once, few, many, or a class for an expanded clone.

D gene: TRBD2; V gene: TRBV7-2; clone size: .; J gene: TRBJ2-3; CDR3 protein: CASSTMGGTDTQYF; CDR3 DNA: TGTGCCAGCAGTACCATGGGGGGGACAGATACGCAGTATTTT
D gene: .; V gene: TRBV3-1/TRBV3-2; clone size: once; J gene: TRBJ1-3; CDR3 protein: CASSPQGGSGNTIYF; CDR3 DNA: TGTGCCAGCAGCCCACAGGGCGGCTCTGGAAACACCATATATTTT
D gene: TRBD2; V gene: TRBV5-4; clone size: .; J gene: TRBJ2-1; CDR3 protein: CASSGGSGLASSPVNEQFF; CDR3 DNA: TGTGCCAGCAGCGGCGGGAGTGGTTTAGCGTCCTCACCCGTTAATGAGCAGTTCTTC
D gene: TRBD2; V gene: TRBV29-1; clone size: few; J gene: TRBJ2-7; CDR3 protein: CSVVLAGGSSYEQYF; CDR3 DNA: TGCAGCGTTGTGCTAGCGGGAGGTTCCTCCTACGAGCAGTACTTC
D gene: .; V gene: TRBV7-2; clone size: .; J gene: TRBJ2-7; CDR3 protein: CASSLEQGMFEQYF; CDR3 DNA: TGTGCCAGCAGCTTAGAACAGGGCATGTTCGAGCAGTACTTC
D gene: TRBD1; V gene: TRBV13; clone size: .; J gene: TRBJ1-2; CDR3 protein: CASSTDRGLGYGYTF; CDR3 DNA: TGTGCCAGCAGCACTGACAGGGGATTAGGCTATGGCTACACCTTC
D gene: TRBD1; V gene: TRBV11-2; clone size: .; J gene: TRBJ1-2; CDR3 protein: CASRKTGANYGYTF; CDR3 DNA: TGTGCCAGCAGGAAAACAGGGGCTAACTATGGCTACACCTTC
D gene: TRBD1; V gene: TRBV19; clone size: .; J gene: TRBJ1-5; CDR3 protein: CASSRGNRGDQPQHF; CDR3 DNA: TGTGCCAGTAGTAGGGGAAACAGGGGCGATCAGCCCCAGCATTTT
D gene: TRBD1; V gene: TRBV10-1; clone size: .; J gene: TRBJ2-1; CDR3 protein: CASAGTGGFPEQFF; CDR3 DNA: TGCGCCAGCGCCGGGACAGGGGGCTTCCCTGAGCAGTTCTTC
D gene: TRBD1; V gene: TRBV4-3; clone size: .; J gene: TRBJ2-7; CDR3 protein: CASSLQGQGYEQYF; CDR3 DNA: TGCGCCAGCAGCCTCCAGGGACAGGGATACGAGCAGTACTTC
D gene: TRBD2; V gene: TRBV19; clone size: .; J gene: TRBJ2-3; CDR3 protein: CASSIGEGDTQYF; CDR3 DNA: TGTGCCAGTAGTATAGGGGAGGGGGATACGCAGTATTTT
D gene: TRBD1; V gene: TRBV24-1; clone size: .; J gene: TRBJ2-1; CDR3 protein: CATSDATGIRQFF; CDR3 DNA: TGTGCCACCAGTGATGCGACAGGGATTCGGCAGTTCTTC
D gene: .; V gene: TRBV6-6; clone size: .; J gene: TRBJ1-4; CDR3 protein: CASRGTQGWDEKLFF; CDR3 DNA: TGTGCCAGCAGGGGTACTCAGGGTTGGGATGAAAAACTGTTTTTT
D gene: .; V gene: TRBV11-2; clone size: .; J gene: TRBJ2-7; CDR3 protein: CASSLVGTYEQYF; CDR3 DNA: TGTGCCAGCAGCTTAGTCGGGACCTACGAGCAGTACTTC
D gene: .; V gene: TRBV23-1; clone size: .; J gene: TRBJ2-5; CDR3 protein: CASSRRESSETQYF; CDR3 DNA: TGCGCCAGCAGTCGGCGGGAAAGTTCAGAGACCCAGTACTTC
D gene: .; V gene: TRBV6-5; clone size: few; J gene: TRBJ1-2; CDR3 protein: CASSSRELYGYTF; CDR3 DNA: TGTGCCAGCAGTTCAAGGGAGCTCTATGGCTACACCTTC
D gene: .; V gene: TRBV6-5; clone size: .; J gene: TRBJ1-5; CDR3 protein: CASSPGQSNQPQHF; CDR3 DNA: TGTGCCAGCAGCCCAGGACAGAGCAATCAGCCCCAGCATTTT
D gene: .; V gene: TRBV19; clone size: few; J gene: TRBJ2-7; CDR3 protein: CASSVDTYEQYF; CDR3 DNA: TGTGCCAGTAGTGTCGACACCTACGAGCAGTACTTC
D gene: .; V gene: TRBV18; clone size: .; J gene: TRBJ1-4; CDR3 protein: CASSGPGHGNEKLFF; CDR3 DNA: TGTGCCAGCTCAGGCCCGGGACACGGAAATGAAAAACTGTTTTTT
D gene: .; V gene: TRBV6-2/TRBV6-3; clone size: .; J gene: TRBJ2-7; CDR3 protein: CASSFRGYEQYF; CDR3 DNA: TGTGCCAGCAGTTTTCGGGGCTACGAGCAGTACTTC
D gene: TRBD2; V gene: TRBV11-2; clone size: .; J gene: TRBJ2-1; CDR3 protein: CASSRTGTSGSIEQFF; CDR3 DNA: TGTGCCAGCAGCCGAACCGGGACTAGCGGGAGTATTGAGCAGTTCTTC
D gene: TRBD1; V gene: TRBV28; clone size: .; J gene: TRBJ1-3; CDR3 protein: CASSLGTASGNTIYF; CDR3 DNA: TGTGCCAGCAGTTTGGGGACAGCCTCTGGAAACACCATATATTTT
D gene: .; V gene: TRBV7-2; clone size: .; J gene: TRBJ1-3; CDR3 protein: CASRGHPSGNTIYF; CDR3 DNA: TGTGCCAGCAGAGGACATCCCTCTGGAAACACCATATATTTT
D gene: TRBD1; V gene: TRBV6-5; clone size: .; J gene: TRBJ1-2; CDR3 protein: CASRRQGSNYGYTF; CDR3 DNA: TGTGCCAGCAGACGACAGGGATCTAACTATGGCTACACCTTC
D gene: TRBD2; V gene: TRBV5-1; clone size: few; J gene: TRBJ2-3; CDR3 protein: CASSLGGGGTDTQYF; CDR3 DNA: TGCGCCAGCAGCTTGGGCGGGGGAGGCACAGATACGCAGTATTTT
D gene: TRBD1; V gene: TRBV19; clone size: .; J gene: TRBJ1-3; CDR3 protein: CATSTGGFGNTIYF; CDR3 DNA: TGTGCCACTTCGACAGGGGGCTTTGGAAACACCATATATTTT
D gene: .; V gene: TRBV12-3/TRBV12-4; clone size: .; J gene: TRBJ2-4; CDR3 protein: CASSPRLNIQYF; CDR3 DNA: TGTGCCAGCAGCCCCCGTTTAAACATTCAGTACTTC
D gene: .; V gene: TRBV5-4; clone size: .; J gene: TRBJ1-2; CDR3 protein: CASSSAGFYGYTF; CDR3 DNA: TGTGCCAGCAGCTCCGCAGGGTTCTATGGCTACACCTTC
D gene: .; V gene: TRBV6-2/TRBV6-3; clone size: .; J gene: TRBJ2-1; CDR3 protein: CASSYPTNFYNEQFF; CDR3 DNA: TGTGCCAGCAGTTACCCCACCAATTTCTATAATGAGCAGTTCTTC
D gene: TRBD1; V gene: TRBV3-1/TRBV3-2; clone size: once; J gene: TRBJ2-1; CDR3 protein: CASSRDRFSILF; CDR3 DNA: TGTGCCAGCAGCCGGGACAGATTTTCCATTCTCTTC
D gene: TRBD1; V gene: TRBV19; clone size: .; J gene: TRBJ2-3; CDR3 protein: CASSPERRSTGAAQYF; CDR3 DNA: TGTGCCAGTAGTCCCGAAAGGCGAAGTACAGGGGCGGCGCAGTATTTT
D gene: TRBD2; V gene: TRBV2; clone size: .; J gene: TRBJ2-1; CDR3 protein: CASSVVAGVGVYNEQFF; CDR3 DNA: TGTGCCAGCAGTGTCGTAGCGGGAGTGGGGGTATACAATGAGCAGTTCTTC
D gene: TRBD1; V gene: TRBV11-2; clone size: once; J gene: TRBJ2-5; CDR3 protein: CASSLRGLRETQYF; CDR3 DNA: TGTGCCAGCAGCTTAAGGGGGCTGAGGGAGACCCAGTACTTC
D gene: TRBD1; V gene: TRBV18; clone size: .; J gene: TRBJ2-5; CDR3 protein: CASSPRTGPYQETQYF; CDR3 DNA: TGTGCCAGCTCACCACGGACAGGACCTTACCAAGAGACCCAGTACTTC
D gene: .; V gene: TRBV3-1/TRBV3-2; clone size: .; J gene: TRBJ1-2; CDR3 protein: CASSQDLITGGRYGYTF; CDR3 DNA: TGTGCCAGCAGCCAAGATTTAATTACGGGGGGCCGATATGGCTACACCTTC
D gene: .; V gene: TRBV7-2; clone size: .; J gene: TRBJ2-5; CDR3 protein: CASSLGQKETQYF; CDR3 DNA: TGTGCCAGCAGCTTAGGACAGAAAGAGACCCAGTACTTC
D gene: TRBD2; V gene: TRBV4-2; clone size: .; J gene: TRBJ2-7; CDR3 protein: CASSQERAGGHEQYF; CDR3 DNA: TGTGCCAGCAGCCAAGAGCGAGCGGGGGGGCACGAGCAGTACTTC
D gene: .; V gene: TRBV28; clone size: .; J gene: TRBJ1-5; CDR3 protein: CASIQGEQPQHF; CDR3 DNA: TGTGCCAGCATTCAAGGGGAACAGCCCCAGCATTTT
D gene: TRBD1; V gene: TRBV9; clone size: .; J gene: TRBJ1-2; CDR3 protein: CASNRDSNDTF; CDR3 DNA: TGTGCCAGCAACAGGGACAGCAATGACACCTTC
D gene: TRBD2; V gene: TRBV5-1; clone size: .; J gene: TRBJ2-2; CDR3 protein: CASSLRERGTGELFF; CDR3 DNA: TGCGCCAGCAGCTTAAGGGAGCGGGGCACCGGGGAGCTGTTTTTT
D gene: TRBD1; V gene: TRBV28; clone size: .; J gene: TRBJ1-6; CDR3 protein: CASSPGTGGSPLHF; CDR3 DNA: TGTGCCAGCAGTCCCGGGACAGGGGGTTCACCCCTCCACTTT
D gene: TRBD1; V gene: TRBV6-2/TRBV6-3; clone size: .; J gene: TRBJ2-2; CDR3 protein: CASSFYRGGELFF; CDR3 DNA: TGTGCCAGCAGTTTCTACAGGGGAGGGGAGCTGTTTTTT
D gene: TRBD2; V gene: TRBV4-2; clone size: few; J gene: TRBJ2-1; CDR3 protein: CASSQDWSSGYNEQFF; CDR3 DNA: TGTGCCAGCAGCCAAGATTGGTCTAGCGGATACAATGAGCAGTTCTTC
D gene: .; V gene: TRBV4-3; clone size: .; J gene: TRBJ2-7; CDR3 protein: CASSQTRNEQYF; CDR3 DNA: TGCGCCAGCAGCCAAACTAGAAACGAGCAGTACTTC
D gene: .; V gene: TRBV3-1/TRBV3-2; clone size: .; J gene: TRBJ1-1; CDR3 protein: CASSHIAGNTEAFF; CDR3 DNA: TGTGCCAGCAGCCACATAGCAGGGAATACTGAAGCTTTCTTT
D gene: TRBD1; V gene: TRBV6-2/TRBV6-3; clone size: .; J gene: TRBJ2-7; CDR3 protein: CASTPDRTGAPYEQYF; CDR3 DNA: TGTGCCAGCACCCCAGACAGGACAGGGGCCCCCTACGAGCAGTACTTC
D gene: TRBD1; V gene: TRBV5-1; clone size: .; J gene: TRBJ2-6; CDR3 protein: CASSLTGDGANVLTF; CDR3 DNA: TGCGCCAGCAGTCTAACAGGGGATGGGGCCAACGTCCTGACTTTC
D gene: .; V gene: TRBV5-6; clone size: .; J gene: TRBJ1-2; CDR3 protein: CASSLDLGRGYGYTF; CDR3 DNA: TGTGCCAGCAGCTTGGACTTAGGCAGGGGTTATGGCTACACCTTC
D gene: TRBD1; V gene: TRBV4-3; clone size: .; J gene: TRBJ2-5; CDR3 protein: CASKGQPGETQYF; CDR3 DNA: TGCGCCAGCAAGGGACAGCCCGGGGAGACCCAGTACTTC
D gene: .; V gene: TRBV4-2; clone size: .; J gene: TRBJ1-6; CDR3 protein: CASSQSITGSYNSPLHF; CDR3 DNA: TGTGCCAGCAGCCAATCGATAACTGGTTCCTATAATTCACCCCTCCACTTT
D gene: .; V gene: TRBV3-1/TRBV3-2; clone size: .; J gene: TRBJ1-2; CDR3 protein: CASSQATYGYTF; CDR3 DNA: TGTGCCAGCAGCCAAGCTACCTATGGCTACACCTTC
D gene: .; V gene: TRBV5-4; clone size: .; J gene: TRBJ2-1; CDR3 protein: CASSRDSNEQFF; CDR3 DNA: TGTGCCAGCAGCAGGGACTCAAATGAGCAGTTCTTC
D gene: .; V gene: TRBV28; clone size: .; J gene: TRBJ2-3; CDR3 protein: CASSFRGTDTQYF; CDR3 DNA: TGTGCCAGCAGTTTCCGGGGGACAGATACGCAGTATTTT
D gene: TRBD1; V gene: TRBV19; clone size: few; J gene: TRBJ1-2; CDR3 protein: CASSWTGRNGYTF; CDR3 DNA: TGTGCCAGTAGTTGGACAGGAAGGAATGGCTACACCTTC
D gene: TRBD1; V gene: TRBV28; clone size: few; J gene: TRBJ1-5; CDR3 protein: CASSTPGQDNQPQHF; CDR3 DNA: TGTGCCAGCAGTACCCCAGGACAGGACAATCAGCCCCAGCATTTT
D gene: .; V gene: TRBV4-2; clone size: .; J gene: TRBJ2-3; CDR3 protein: CASSQWGGASTDTQYF; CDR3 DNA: TGTGCCAGCTCGCAATGGGGCGGGGCTAGCACAGATACGCAGTATTTT
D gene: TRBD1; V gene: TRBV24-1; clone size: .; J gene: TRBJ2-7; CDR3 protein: CATSARGQVYEQYF; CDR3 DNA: TGTGCCACCAGTGCTCGGGGACAGGTCTACGAGCAGTACTTC
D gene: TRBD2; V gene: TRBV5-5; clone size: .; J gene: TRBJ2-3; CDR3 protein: CASSLDGGDSTDTQYF; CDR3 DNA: TGTGCCAGCAGCTTGGATGGGGGGGATAGCACAGATACGCAGTATTTT